The sequence of this T cell receptor (beta chain) was determined in a study of T cells in Graves' hyperthyroidism and ophthalmopathy. Diagnosing involved the use of clinical symptoms, serum thyroxine and TRAb, thyroid ultrasound and orbital computed tomography. The TCR beta CDR3 regions underwent amplification using RNA transcripts as the source. The study used the HTBI primer set for a first-round RT-PCR of the TCR CDR3. Each CDR3 protein gets one entry after TCRdb re-called the multiplex PCR reads with MiXCR. Among roughly 510,000 distinct CDR3 sequences listed, 46% were seen once. Regarding the study as a whole: Most thyroid clonotypes that were expanded above 0.001 also turned up in blood. In validation, the model predicted ophthalmopathy. These predictions came a median around 5.9 months before onset. Classification by a 13 V-J model distinguished ophthalmopathy from stable hyperthyroidism.

On this clonotype: Its antigen is not identified.

The sequenced sample consisted of peripheral blood or thyroid tissue (not recorded which). The TCR was taken from an adult woman with Graves' disease, either hyperthyroidism or ophthalmopathy (not recorded which).

The CDR3 DNA follows: TGTGCCAGCAGTTTAGGGAGGGTAAGGTACGAGCAGTACTTC. Amino acids: CASSLGRVRYEQYF. This rearrangement joins TRBV2 to TRBJ2-7, with 7 positions matching TRBD2. CDR3 length: 14 amino acids. V gave up 5 bases and J gave up 4 bases; unmatched junction bases: 8. Germline V lookup: CDR1 SNHLY, CDR2 FYNNEI.